The 23 T cell receptor beta chains below were found in one sample sequenced in a study of beta chain features in type 1 diabetes (dated by TCRdb to 2017 to 2018). To prepare the library, the immunoSEQ multiplex PCR assay was applied. The entire isolated RNA was reverse transcribed using the High Capacity cDNA Reverse Transcription Kit, and thus expressed TCRB transcripts were sequenced. TCRdb provides this immuneACCESS table in a form limited to in-frame rearrangements. Some clones are lacking; in checked studies, under half of them reflect an unresolved V gene, and why the rest are absent is not known. Counted in this sample were about 350,000 clones; about 19% of them appeared once. Clones ranked in the top ten supply under 0.05% of the sample. What was sequenced was naive CD4+ T cells from blood. Interpreted using the paper, the cell subset or site label stands for: true naive CD4+ T cells. These TCRs come from a woman under 30 in good health.

In its sample, this clone was seen a few times. The rearrangement uses TRBV4-3 and TRBJ2-7; unclear D gene. Germline V gives CDR1 LGHNA, CDR2 YSLEER. V was clipped by 0 bases and J by 4 bases, with 7 bases between them. There are 13 residues in the CDR3. The CDR3: CASSQDHGYEQYF. CDR3 in DNA: TGCGCCAGCAGCCAAGATCACGGGTACGAGCAGTACTTC.

This clone was counted only a few times. The chain uses TRBV7-2 and TRBJ2-2, with D perhaps TRBD2 (7 bases). V gave up 0 bases and J gave up 5 bases, with 10 bases separating them. This CDR3 comprises 15 residues. From germline, CDR1 is SGHTA and CDR2 FQGNSA. CDR3 protein: CASSLARGGTGELFF. The CDR3 nucleotides read TGTGCCAGCAGCTTAGCGAGGGGGGGAACCGGGGAGCTGTTTTTT.

This clone was detected only a few times. The chain uses TRBV7-2 and TRBJ2-7; D remains ambiguous. CDR3 length equals 13 residues. Trimming took 5 bases from V and 3 from J, leaving 11 bases between them. Germline CDR1 reads SGHTA; CDR2 reads FQGNSA. The CDR3 here is CASSPPAFYEQYF. The CDR3 coding sequence is TGTGCCAGCAGCCCACCTGCGTTCTACGAGCAGTACTTC.

The chain combines TRBV19 with TRBJ1-4, with 7 bases that match TRBD1. J gave up 1 base and V 5 bases, and 4 bases lay outside the gene matches. This CDR3 has 15 residues. The germline CDR1 and CDR2 sequences are LNHDA and SQIVND (reference sequence). The CDR3 protein is CASSPPGGTNEKLFF. The DNA of the CDR3 is TGTGCCAGTAGTCCTCCAGGGGGAACTAATGAAAAACTGTTTTTT.

This clone was found a few times. The chain combines TRBV5-1 with TRBJ1-4; TRBD1 agrees at 7 bases. Germline V lookup: CDR1 SGHRS, CDR2 YFSETQ. J lost 8 bases, V lost 5 bases, and 12 bases had no gene match. The CDR3 has 15 amino acids. This CDR3 reads CASSLSQGFGEKLFF. The CDR3, as DNA: TGCGCCAGCAGTTTATCACAGGGGTTTGGGGAAAAACTGTTTTTT.

The J gene is TRBJ2-3, the V gene TRBV5-1; 7 bases line up with TRBD2. The CDR3 has 15 amino acids. The germline V gene has CDR1 SGHRS and CDR2 YFSETQ. V dropped 0 bases and J dropped 4; count of bases not matched to a gene: 5. The chain's CDR3 is CASSLDGGGADTQYF. CDR3 in DNA: TGCGCCAGCAGCTTGGATGGCGGGGGTGCAGATACGCAGTATTTT.

This chain connects TRBV30 to TRBJ2-1, with D possibly TRBD2 on 6 matching bases. The CDR3 sequence is 13 residues long. Germline CDR1 and CDR2: GTSNPN and SVGIG (reference sequence). Trimming left V 2 bases short and J 6 bases short, with 11 bases between. The CDR3 bases are TGTGCCTGGAGTTGGGGGGTGGTCAATGAGCAGTTCTTC. This codes for CAWSWGVVNEQFF.

This clone has a single count. CDR3 in DNA: TGCGCCAGCAGCCAAGGAAGGGGGAAGTCAGATACGCAGTATTTT. Translation gives CASSQGRGKSDTQYF. V gene TRBV4-3 combines with J gene TRBJ2-3; D perhaps matches TRBD1 (6 bases). The V and J ends lost 1 base and 4 bases respectively, with 12 bases between them. Per germline, CDR1 LGHNA and CDR2 YSLEER. The CDR3 sequence is 15 residues long.

This clone has only a few counts. The V gene is TRBV11-2, the J gene TRBJ2-5, with TRBD2 identical over 11 bases. CDR1 SGHAT and CDR2 FQNNGV come from the germline V gene. J gave up 6 bases and V 8 bases, and 5 bases lay outside the gene matches. The CDR3 sequence is 13 residues long. The CDR3 loop is CASLSGREKTQYF. The CDR3 bases are TGTGCCAGCCTTAGCGGGAGGGAAAAGACCCAGTACTTC.

The chain recombines TRBV4-3 with TRBJ1-5; D unresolved. The CDR3 length is 14 residues. V was clipped by 5 bases and J by 5 bases, with 13 bases between them. Germline assignment: CDR1 LGHNA and CDR2 YSLEER. In DNA form, the CDR3 reads TGCGCCAGCAGCGAAGGAGGAGTGGATCAGCCCCAGCATTTT. This codes for CASSEGGVDQPQHF.

This clone has more than one count but fewer than ten. This sequence joins TRBV7-9 and TRBJ2-3, with 10 bases matching TRBD1. V lost 5 bases to trimming and J lost 4 bases; unmatched junction nucleotides: 9. Looked up from germline, CDR1 is SEHNR and CDR2 is FQNEAQ (reference sequence). This CDR3 is 16 amino acids long. The CDR3: CASSPRDRGVPDTQYF. The CDR3, as DNA: TGTGCCAGCAGCCCCCGGGACAGGGGAGTCCCAGATACGCAGTATTTT.

The CDR3 nucleotides read TGTGCCAGCTCACCACCGTGGCAGAACACTGAAGCTTTCTTT. This gives the protein CASSPPWQNTEAFF. J is TRBJ1-1 and V is TRBV18; no clear D. Trimming left V 0 bases short and J 1 base short, with 6 bases between. The CDR3 is made up of 14 amino acids. The V gene's germline CDR1 is KGHSH and CDR2 LQKENI.

This clone was found a few times. The chain employs TRBV30 and TRBJ2-7, with D maybe TRBD1 (6 bases). This CDR3 has 15 residues. The germline CDR1 and CDR2 sequences are GTSNPN and SVGIG (reference sequence). V lost 3 bases to trimming and J lost 4 bases, with 19 bases between them. The CDR3 sequence is CAWSSLGPGEYEQYF. Written as DNA, the CDR3 is TGTGCCTGGAGCAGCCTGGGGCCAGGGGAGTACGAGCAGTACTTC.

This clone has more than one count but fewer than ten. The V gene is TRBV5-8, the J gene TRBJ2-7; 9 positions match TRBD1. Trimming cost V 2 bases and J 1 base; bases outside gene matches: 4. Germline assignment: CDR1 SGHTS and CDR2 YDEGEE. There are 15 residues in the CDR3. DNA of the CDR3: TGTGCCAGCAGCTTAAGAGACAGGGGGTCCTACGAGCAGTACTTC. Translating gives CASSLRDRGSYEQYF.

The chain couples TRBV30 to TRBJ2-1; D gene uncertain. The CDR3 covers 14 residues. Germline CDR1 is GTSNPN and CDR2 is SVGIG (reference sequence). CDR3 DNA sequence: TGTGCTCACACGAAGAGGCAAGGCTACAATGAGCAGTTCTTC. The encoded protein is CAHTKRQGYNEQFF.

This clone was counted between two and nine times. The chain couples TRBV30 to TRBJ2-1; 14 positions agree with TRBD2. CDR1 and CDR2 from the germline V gene are GTSNPN and SVGIG (reference sequence). The CDR3 length is 15 residues. The V segment lost 4 bases and the J segment 4 bases; nucleotides outside the gene matches: 3. The CDR3 sequence is CAWTRLAGGYNEQFF. CDR3 coding DNA: TGTGCCTGGACTCGACTAGCGGGGGGGTACAATGAGCAGTTCTTC.

The rearrangement joins TRBV7-8 to TRBJ2-3; TRBD2 matches 9 bases. Germline CDR1 and CDR2: SGHVS and FQNEAQ. CDR3 length: 19 residues. V shed 2 bases and J 2 bases; nucleotides not matched to a gene: 14. The CDR3 here is CASSLRGPLAGSHTDTQYF. The CDR3 DNA reads as TGTGCCAGCAGCTTAAGGGGGCCGCTAGCGGGGTCCCACACAGATACGCAGTATTTT.

V gene TRBV29-1 combines with J gene TRBJ2-7; 10 bases align to TRBD1. In germline, CDR1 is SQVTM, CDR2 ANQGSEA. This CDR3 is 14 amino acids long. J gave up 4 bases and V 6 bases, and 9 bases lay outside the gene matches. CDR3 DNA sequence: TGCAGCGTCGGAGGAGACAGGGGGCTTTACGAGCAGTACTTC. This sequence encodes CSVGGDRGLYEQYF.

This sequence joins TRBV2 and TRBJ2-3; TRBD2 matches 10 bases. The CDR3 contains 18 residues. V was pared by 6 bases and J by 2 bases, with 14 bases of the junction left unmatched. CDR1 is SNHLY and CDR2 is FYNNEI in the germline V gene. The CDR3 DNA reads as TGTGCCAGCAGGCTTGGTCGGCTAGCGGGAGTGTTCACAGATACGCAGTATTTT. Protein: CASRLGRLAGVFTDTQYF. Based on the CDR3 plus reference TRBV2 and TRBJ2-3, the full variable domain is EPEVTQTPSHQVTQMGQEVILRCVPISNHLYFYWYRQILGQKVEFLVSFYNNEISEKSEIFDDQFSVERPDGSNFTLKIRSTKLEDSAMYFCASRLGRLAGVFTDTQYFGPGTRLTVL.

The rearrangement links TRBV18 to TRBJ2-5; D gene uncertain. The V end was cut by 4 bases, the J end by 0 bases, with 9 bases between. Germline V gives CDR1 KGHSH, CDR2 LQKENI. The CDR3 contains 14 residues. The CDR3 nucleotides are TGTGCCAGCTCACTAGAGAAGTACCAAGAGACCCAGTACTTC. It yields the protein CASSLEKYQETQYF.

In its sample, this clone was seen a few times. J is TRBJ1-1 and V is TRBV30; no definite D call. Germline V gene sequence: CDR1 GTSNPN, CDR2 SVGIG (reference sequence). V was cut by 3 bases and J by 3 bases, with 5 bases left in between. CDR3 length equals 11 residues. As DNA, the CDR3 is TGTGCCTGGAGGGAGTACACTGAAGCTTTCTTT. Residues: CAWREYTEAFF.

V gene TRBV11-3 combines with J gene TRBJ2-3, with 11 bases fitting TRBD2. The germline CDR1 and CDR2 sequences are SGHNT and YENEEA. Trimming took 3 bases from V and 1 from J; bases not matched to a gene: 3. CDR3 length equals 16 residues. The CDR3: CASSFSSGRGTDTQYF. CDR3 sequence (DNA): TGTGCCAGCAGCTTTAGTAGCGGGAGGGGCACAGATACGCAGTATTTT.

The chain is built from TRBV7-2 and TRBJ1-4; a weak D match, TRBD1 (6 bases). Germline assignment: CDR1 SGHTA and CDR2 FQGNSA. Trimming cost V 4 bases and J 8 bases, with 14 bases left between them. The CDR3 totals 14 residues. CDR3 residues: CASSYSGGREKLFF. CDR3 nucleotides: TGTGCCAGCAGCTATAGCGGGGGCAGGGAAAAACTGTTTTTT.